The 13 T cell receptor beta chains reported below all come from one sample, sequenced in a study of shared clonotypes between healthy human individuals. Repertoires were generated with immunoSEQ multiplex PCR, while TCRdb's copy carries only in-frame clones and drops some. This repertoire shows more than 2 million clones, 93% found once; its top ten account for over 1.5%. Naive CD8 populations comprised CD45RO-negative cells positively selected for CCR7, excluding terminally differentiated effector memory CD45RA+ cells. Sequenced sample: naive CD8+ T cells from PBMCs. The receptor source for this set is a man younger than 30 in good health. Some clones in this sample may be carry-over from other donors' samples.

The V gene is TRBV5-6, the J gene TRBJ2-3, with D perhaps assigned TRBD1 or TRBD2 (6 bases each). The CDR3 is 14 amino acids. CDR1 and CDR2 from the germline V gene are SGHDT and YYEEEE. The V end lost 3 bases, the J end lost 0 bases, and 8 bases lay between the germline ends. CDR3 sequence reads: CASSSGASTDTQYF. The CDR3 DNA is TGTGCCAGCAGCTCGGGGGCCAGCACAGATACGCAGTATTTT.

This clone was seen once. V gene TRBV11-2 combines with J gene TRBJ2-7; no reliable D call. Trimming left V 1 base short and J 4 bases short, with 8 bases between. Germline CDR1 reads SGHAT; CDR2 reads FQNNGV. This CDR3 has 13 amino acids. This CDR3 is CASSLGLEYEQYF. Written as DNA, the CDR3 is TGTGCCAGCAGCTTAGGGCTTGAATACGAGCAGTACTTC.

The V call is TRBV2, the J call TRBJ2-1, with 10 nucleotides matching TRBD2. V trimming: 2 bases; J trimming: 6 bases; junction bases outside the gene matches: 7. Germline V gene data show CDR1 as SNHLY and CDR2 as FYNNEI. This CDR3 has 16 residues. CDR3 region: CASSERLAGVFNEQFF. The CDR3 coding sequence is TGTGCCAGCAGTGAACGGCTAGCGGGAGTGTTCAATGAGCAGTTCTTC.

The chain joins TRBV7-8 to TRBJ1-5; D remains unclear. The CDR3 sequence is 16 residues long. Looked up from germline, CDR1 is SGHVS and CDR2 is FQNEAQ. V was clipped by 2 bases and J by 2 bases, with 13 bases between them. The CDR3: CASSLLQAGRNQPQHF. The CDR3 coding sequence is TGTGCCAGCAGCTTACTCCAGGCGGGTCGCAATCAGCCCCAGCATTTT. Full variable domain (rest looked up from reference TRBV7-8 and TRBJ1-5): GAGVSQSPRYKVAKRGQDVALRCDPISGHVSLFWYQQALGQGPEFLTYFQNEAQLDKSGLPSDRFFAERPEGSVSTLKIQRTQQEDSAVYLCASSLLQAGRNQPQHFGDGTRLSIL.

This CDR3 reads CASRDFSDYEQYF. The DNA of the CDR3 is TGTGCCAGCAGAGACTTCAGCGACTACGAGCAGTACTTC. This chain joins TRBV28 and TRBJ2-7; the D is unclear. The V and J ends lost 6 bases and 3 bases respectively, with 12 bases between them. CDR3 length: 13 residues. CDR1 and CDR2 (germline): MDHEN, SYDVKM.

The chain recombines TRBV6-6 with TRBJ1-6; D remains unclear. The CDR3 is 14 residues long. V was trimmed by 6 bases and J by 2 bases, leaving 8 bases between them. Germline V gives CDR1 MNHNY, CDR2 SVGAGI (reference sequence). CDR3 in amino acids: CASSLGAYNSPLHF. The CDR3 bases are TGTGCCAGCAGCCTCGGGGCCTATAATTCACCCCTCCACTTT.

The V call is TRBV18, the J call TRBJ1-3; 10 bases map to TRBD1. This CDR3 region has 15 residues. The V gene end was trimmed by 5 bases and the J gene end by 3 bases; junction bases not matched to a gene: 4. The germline gives CDR1 KGHSH, CDR2 LQKENI. CDR3 coding DNA: TGTGCCAGCTCAGCGGGACAGGGGTATGGAAACACCATATATTTT. It specifies CASSAGQGYGNTIYF.

The chain links TRBV10-3 to TRBJ2-2; D not certain. V shed 3 bases and J shed 5 bases, with 16 bases lying between them. There are 16 residues in the CDR3. Germline-derived CDR1 and CDR2 are ENHRY and SYGVKD. CDR3 in DNA: TGTGCCATCAGTGAAGGGCTAACGCTTACGACCGGGGAGCTGTTTTTT. The encoded protein is CAISEGLTLTTGELFF.

This chain uses TRBV11-1 with TRBJ1-3, with unresolved D. There are 14 residues in the CDR3. Germline values: CDR1 SGHAT, CDR2 FQDESV (reference sequence). V lost 2 bases and J 8 bases, leaving 13 bases between the germline ends. The CDR3 DNA is TGTGCCAGCAGCTTAAAGAGAAAAGCGGACACCATATATTTT. It specifies CASSLKRKADTIYF.

V and J are TRBV30 and TRBJ2-3; D is undetermined. Between the trimmed V and J ends, which lost 1 base and 0 bases, there was a span of 11 bases. From germline, CDR1 is GTSNPN and CDR2 SVGIG (reference sequence). CDR3 length equals 15 residues. The CDR3 sequence is CAWSEGVISTDTQYF. The CDR3 nucleotides read TGTGCCTGGAGTGAAGGTGTTATTAGCACAGATACGCAGTATTTT. The full variable domain, with the rest looked up from reference TRBV30 and TRBJ2-3, is SQTIHQWPATLVQPVGSPLSLECTVEGTSNPNLYWYRQAAGRGLQLLFYSVGIGQISSEVPQNLSASRPQDRQFILSSKKLLLSDSGFYLCAWSEGVISTDTQYFGPGTRLTVL.

The rearrangement joins TRBV7-9 to TRBJ2-5; no clear D gene. V shed 5 bases and J shed 5 bases, with 9 bases lying between them. CDR1 is SEHNR and CDR2 is FQNEAQ in the germline V gene (reference sequence). CDR3 size: 12 residues. The CDR3 is CASSGIRETQYF. CDR3 DNA sequence: TGTGCCAGCAGCGGTATCCGGGAGACCCAGTACTTC.

Of note for this clone: At the DNA level, this CDR3 is encoded by other sequences in the same sample as well. The chain joins TRBV27 to TRBJ2-7; no clear D. Germline values: CDR1 MNHEY, CDR2 SMNVEV (reference sequence). There are 13 residues in the CDR3. With 2 bases removed from V and 2 bases from J, the gap between germline ends came to 7 bases. The CDR3 region has the DNA TGTGCCAGCAGTTTACGAGAAACCTACGAGCAGTACTTC. Its protein product is CASSLRETYEQYF.

This chain links TRBV5-1 with TRBJ2-3, with 9 bases matching TRBD2. The CDR3 has 16 amino acids. From germline, CDR1 is SGHRS and CDR2 YFSETQ. The V segment lost 1 base and the J segment 7 bases; nucleotides outside the gene matches: 10. Written as DNA, the CDR3 is TGCGCCAGCAGCTTGACGCTAGCGGGATTGGGTAATACGCAGTATTTT. Residues: CASSLTLAGLGNTQYF.